Listed below are T cell receptor beta chains from one sample, sequenced in a study of beta chain features in type 1 diabetes. This table comes from immunoSEQ multiplex PCR, and its TCRdb copy is limited to in-frame clones, with some not included. The sample gives 220,000 or so clones, more than 65% of which show up once; approximately 0.053% is in the top ten. The sample consisted of naive CD4+ T cells from blood. The receptors derive from a man aged 25-45 years in good health. Both conserved end residues are part of each CDR3. The D gene is left open where the match is weak. Expanded clones get a size class; other rows say once, few or many, or leave the size out.

abundance	v_gene	j_gene	d_gene	CDR3aa	CDR3nt
few	TRBV25-1	TRBJ1-2	-	CASSESYGYTF	TGTGCCAGCAGTGAAAGCTATGGCTACACCTTC
few	TRBV7-9	TRBJ1-1	-	CASSAGRNTEAFF	TGTGCCAGCAGCGCGGGACGGAACACTGAAGCTTTCTTT
-	TRBV25-1	TRBJ1-3	-	CASSEDSSGNTIYF	TGTGCCAGCAGTGAGGACAGCTCTGGAAACACCATATATTTT
-	TRBV5-1	TRBJ2-1	TRBD2	CASSLTLAGVQNEQFF	TGCGCCAGCAGCTTGACCCTAGCGGGAGTTCAAAATGAGCAGTTCTTC
once	TRBV7-2	TRBJ2-1	TRBD2	CASSLAAGGAYNEQFF	TGTGCCAGCAGCTTAGCGGCGGGAGGGGCTTACAATGAGCAGTTCTTC
-	TRBV29-1	TRBJ2-3	-	CSVVATLVSDTQYF	TGCAGCGTTGTTGCAACACTAGTGTCAGATACGCAGTATTTT
-	TRBV5-1	TRBJ2-1	TRBD1	CASSLAGQGAGNEQFF	TGCGCCAGCAGCTTGGCTGGACAGGGGGCTGGCAATGAGCAGTTCTTC
-	TRBV30	TRBJ2-3	-	CAWRLASTDTQYF	TGTGCCTGGAGGCTAGCGAGCACAGATACGCAGTATTTT
-	TRBV9	TRBJ2-2	TRBD2	CASSQGTSGYTGELFF	TGTGCCAGCAGCCAGGGGACTAGCGGTTACACCGGGGAGCTGTTTTTT
-	TRBV4-2	TRBJ2-7	-	CASSQGSERGYYEQYF	TGTGCCAGCAGCCAAGGTAGTGAAAGGGGGTACTACGAGCAGTACTTC
-	TRBV5-6	TRBJ2-1	-	CASSFVVSRANEQFF	TGTGCCAGCAGCTTCGTAGTGTCACGGGCCAATGAGCAGTTCTTC
-	TRBV7-9	TRBJ1-1	-	CASSPSVRATEAFF	TGTGCCAGTAGCCCCTCAGTGAGGGCCACTGAAGCTTTCTTT
-	TRBV5-1	TRBJ2-5	-	CASSLNPQETQYF	TGCGCCAGCAGCTTGAACCCGCAGGAGACCCAGTACTTC
-	TRBV4-2	TRBJ2-7	-	CASSQELDPYEQYF	TGTGCCAGCAGCCAAGAACTAGACCCCTACGAGCAGTACTTC
-	TRBV7-6	TRBJ2-5	-	CASSLRQDQETQYF	TGTGCCAGCAGCTTACGGCAGGACCAAGAGACCCAGTACTTC
once	TRBV29-1	TRBJ1-2	TRBD1	CSVEDTGASNYGYTF	TGCAGCGTTGAAGATACAGGGGCCTCTAACTATGGCTACACCTTC
-	TRBV4-3	TRBJ2-3	-	CASSRTPARGTDTQYF	TGCGCCAGCAGCCGTACCCCAGCGAGGGGGACAGATACGCAGTATTTT
-	TRBV9	TRBJ2-1	-	CASSVERIGEQNEQFF	TGTGCCAGCAGCGTAGAACGGATAGGGGAGCAGAATGAGCAGTTCTTC
-	TRBV28	TRBJ1-2	-	CASNRATNYGYTF	TGTGCCAGCAATCGGGCCACTAACTATGGCTACACCTTC
-	TRBV6-6	TRBJ2-3	TRBD2	CASRASGDVTDTQYF	TGTGCCAGCAGGGCTAGCGGGGATGTCACAGATACGCAGTATTTT
few	TRBV30	TRBJ2-1	-	CAWSVGSHEQFF	TGTGCCTGGAGTGTAGGATCACATGAGCAGTTCTTC
-	TRBV30	TRBJ1-2	-	CAWSLGYGYTF	TGTGCCTGGAGCTTAGGGTATGGCTACACCTTC
-	TRBV25-1	TRBJ2-7	-	CASSEYGEREQYF	TGTGCCAGCAGTGAATATGGAGAGCGGGAGCAGTACTTC
once	TRBV7-8	TRBJ2-1	TRBD2	CASSLDGTRYNEQFF	TGTGCCAGCAGCTTAGACGGGACTAGGTACAATGAGCAGTTCTTC
-	TRBV7-9	TRBJ2-3	TRBD2	CASSLSGGTDTQYF	TGTGCCAGCAGCCTTAGCGGGGGCACAGATACGCAGTATTTT
few	TRBV30	TRBJ2-3	-	CAWRNLGGTDTQYF	TGTGCCTGGAGAAACCTGGGTGGCACAGATACGCAGTATTTT
few	TRBV18	TRBJ2-1	TRBD1	CASSPRDRISYNEQFF	TGTGCCAGCTCACCAAGGGACAGGATTTCCTACAATGAGCAGTTCTTC
-	TRBV4-2	TRBJ1-4	-	CASSPRLTATNEKLFF	TGTGCCAGCAGCCCCCGATTAACGGCAACTAATGAAAAACTGTTTTTT
few	TRBV27	TRBJ2-1	-	CASSLGVGHNNEQFF	TGTGCCAGCAGTTTAGGTGTGGGACACAATAATGAGCAGTTCTTC